Below are 6 T cell receptor beta chains sequenced from a single sample in a study of monozygotic twins with inflammatory bowel disease. From its re-call of the 5' RACE reads, TCRdb lists each CDR3 protein once, without DNA. Its table records 93,000 or so distinct CDR3 sequences. The sample taken for sequencing was blood. These receptors all stem from a human donor with ulcerative colitis or Crohn's disease, or a healthy co-twin of an affected twin (not recorded which).

V gene TRBV19 combines with J gene TRBJ2-2; TCRdb reports TRBD2, a call that lacks DNA to check it against. The CDR3 extends over 17 amino acids. Germline lookup yields CDR1 LNHDA and CDR2 SQIVND (reference sequence). The CDR3 is CASRLLAGGTNTGELFF.

This sequence joins TRBV28 and TRBJ1-2; TCRdb reports TRBD1, a call that lacks DNA to check it against. This CDR3 comprises 15 residues. Germline V gives CDR1 MDHEN, CDR2 SYDVKM. The CDR3 protein is CASSYPPGTGRGYTF.

The rearrangement joins TRBV4-3 to TRBJ2-5; absent DNA, TCRdb's TRBD1 call cannot be checked. Germline values: CDR1 LGHNA, CDR2 YSLEER. This CDR3 comprises 15 residues. CDR3 loop: CASSQGGQGRETQYF.

CDR3 sequence: CASSPGTGGDTQYF. This chain connects TRBV18 to TRBJ2-3; no DNA is available, so the TRBD1 call from TCRdb remains unchecked. The germline V gene has CDR1 KGHSH and CDR2 LQKENI. CDR3 length: 14 residues. Looking up the rest from reference TRBV18 and TRBJ2-3 gives the full variable domain: NAGVMQNPRHLVRRRGQEARLRCSPMKGHSHVYWYRQLPEEGLKFMVYLQKENIIDESGMPKERFSAEFPKEGPSILRIQQVVRGDSAAYFCASSPGTGGDTQYFGPGTRLTVL.

The gene calls are TRBV11-2 and TRBJ2-6; TCRdb selects TRBD1, and the lack of DNA leaves this call unchecked. The CDR3 is 16 amino acids. The germline CDR1 and CDR2 sequences are SGHAT and FQNNGV. Here the CDR3 reads CASSEQGRGGANVLTF.

The chain uses TRBV3-1 and TRBJ2-1; TCRdb's D gene call, TRBD2, goes unchecked for lack of DNA. Germline V lookup: CDR1 LGHDT, CDR2 YNNKEL (reference sequence). The CDR3 spans 14 residues. The CDR3 sequence: CASSGLAGHNEQFF.